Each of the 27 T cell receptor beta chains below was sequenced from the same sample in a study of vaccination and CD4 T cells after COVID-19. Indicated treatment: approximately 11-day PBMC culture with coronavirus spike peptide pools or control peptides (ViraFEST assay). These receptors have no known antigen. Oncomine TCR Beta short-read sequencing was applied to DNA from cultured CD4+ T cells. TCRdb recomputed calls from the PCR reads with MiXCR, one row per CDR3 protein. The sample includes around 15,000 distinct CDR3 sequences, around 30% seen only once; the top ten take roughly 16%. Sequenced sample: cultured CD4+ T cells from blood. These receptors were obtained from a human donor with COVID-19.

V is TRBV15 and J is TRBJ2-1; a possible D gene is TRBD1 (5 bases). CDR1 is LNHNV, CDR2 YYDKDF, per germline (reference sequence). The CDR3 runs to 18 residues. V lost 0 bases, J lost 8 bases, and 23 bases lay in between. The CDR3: CATSRDLGRVRVGDEQFF. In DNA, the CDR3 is TGTGCCACCAGCAGAGATTTGGGCAGGGTACGGGTTGGGGATGAGCAGTTCTTC.

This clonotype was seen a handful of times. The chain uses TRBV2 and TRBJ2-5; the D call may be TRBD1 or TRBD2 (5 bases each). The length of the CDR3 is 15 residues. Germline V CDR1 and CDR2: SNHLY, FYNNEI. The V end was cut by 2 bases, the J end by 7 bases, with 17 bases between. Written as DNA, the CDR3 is TGTGCCAGCAGTGAATTTTCCGCAGATGGGGGGACCCAGTACTTC. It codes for CASSEFSADGGTQYF.

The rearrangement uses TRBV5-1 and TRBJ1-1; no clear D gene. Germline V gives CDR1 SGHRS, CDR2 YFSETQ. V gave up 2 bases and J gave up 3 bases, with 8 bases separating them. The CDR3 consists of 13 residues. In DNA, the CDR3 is TGCGCCAGCAGCTTTCTCTTGGACACTGAAGCTTTCTTT. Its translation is CASSFLLDTEAFF.

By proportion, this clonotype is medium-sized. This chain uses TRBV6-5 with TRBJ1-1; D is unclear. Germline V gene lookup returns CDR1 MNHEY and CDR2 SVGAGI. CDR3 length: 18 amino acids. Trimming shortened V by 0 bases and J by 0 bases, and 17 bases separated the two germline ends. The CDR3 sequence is CASSYSGMGRVVNTEAFF. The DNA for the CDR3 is TGTGCCAGCAGTTACTCGGGGATGGGGAGAGTCGTGAACACTGAAGCTTTCTTT.

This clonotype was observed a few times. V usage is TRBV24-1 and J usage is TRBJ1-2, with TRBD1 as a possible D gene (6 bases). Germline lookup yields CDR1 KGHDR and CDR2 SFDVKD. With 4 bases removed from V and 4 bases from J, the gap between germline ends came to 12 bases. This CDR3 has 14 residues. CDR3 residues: CATSDPDRSYGYTF. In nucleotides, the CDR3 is TGTGCCACCAGTGACCCTGACAGGAGCTATGGCTACACCTTC.

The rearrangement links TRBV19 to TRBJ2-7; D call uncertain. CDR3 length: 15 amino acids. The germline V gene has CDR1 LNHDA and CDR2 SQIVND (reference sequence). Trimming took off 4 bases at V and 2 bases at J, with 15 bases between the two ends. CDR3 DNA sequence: TGTGCCAGTAGTACAGCCTCGGCAGCCCCCTACGAGCAGTACTTC. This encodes CASSTASAAPYEQYF.

CDR3 nucleotide sequence: TGTGCCAGTAGTACAGAATACGGGACTAGCGGGGCTCTCTACGAGCAGTACTTC. It is translated as CASSTEYGTSGALYEQYF. The V gene is TRBV19, the J gene TRBJ2-7; 13 bases are a match to TRBD2. The germline V gene has CDR1 LNHDA and CDR2 SQIVND (reference sequence). Trimming took 4 bases from V and 3 from J; bases not matched to a gene: 12. The CDR3 contains 18 residues.

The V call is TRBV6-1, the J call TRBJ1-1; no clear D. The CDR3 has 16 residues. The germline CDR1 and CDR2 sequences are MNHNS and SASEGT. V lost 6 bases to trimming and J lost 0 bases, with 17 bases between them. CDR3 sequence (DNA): TGTGCCAGCAGGGTAGACTCAATGGCTTTGAACACTGAAGCTTTCTTT. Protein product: CASRVDSMALNTEAFF.

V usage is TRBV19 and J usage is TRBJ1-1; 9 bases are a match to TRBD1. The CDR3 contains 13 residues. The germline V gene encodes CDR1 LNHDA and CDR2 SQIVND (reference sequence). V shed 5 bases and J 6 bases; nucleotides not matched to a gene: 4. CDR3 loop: CASSDGQGSEAFF. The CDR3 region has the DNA TGTGCCAGTAGTGACGGACAGGGGTCTGAAGCTTTCTTT.

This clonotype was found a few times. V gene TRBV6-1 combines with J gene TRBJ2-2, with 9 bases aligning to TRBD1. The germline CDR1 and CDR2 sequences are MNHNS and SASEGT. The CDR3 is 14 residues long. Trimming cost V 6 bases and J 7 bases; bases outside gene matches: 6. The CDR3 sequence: CASRRQGESGELFF. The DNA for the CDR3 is TGTGCCAGCAGACGACAGGGGGAAAGCGGGGAGCTGTTTTTT.

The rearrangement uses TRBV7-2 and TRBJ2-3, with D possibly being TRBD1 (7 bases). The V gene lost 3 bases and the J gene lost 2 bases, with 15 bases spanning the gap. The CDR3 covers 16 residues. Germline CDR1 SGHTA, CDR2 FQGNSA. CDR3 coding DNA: TGTGCCAGCAGCTTCGGGGCAGGGGGGATCACAGATACGCAGTATTTT. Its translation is CASSFGAGGITDTQYF.

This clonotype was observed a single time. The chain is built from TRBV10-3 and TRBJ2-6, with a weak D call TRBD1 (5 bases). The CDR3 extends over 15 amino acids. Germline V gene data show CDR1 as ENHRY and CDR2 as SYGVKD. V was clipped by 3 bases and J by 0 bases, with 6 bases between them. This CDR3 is CAISEGASGANVLTF. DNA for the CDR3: TGTGCCATCAGTGAAGGGGCCTCTGGGGCCAACGTCCTGACTTTC.

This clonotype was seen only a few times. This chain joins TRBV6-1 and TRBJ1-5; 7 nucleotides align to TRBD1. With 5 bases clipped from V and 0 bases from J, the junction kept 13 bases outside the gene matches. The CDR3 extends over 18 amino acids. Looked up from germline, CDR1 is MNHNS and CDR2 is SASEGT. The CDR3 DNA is TGTGCCAGCAGTCCCCTCCACCGGGACAGAGATAGCAATCAGCCCCAGCATTTT. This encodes CASSPLHRDRDSNQPQHF.

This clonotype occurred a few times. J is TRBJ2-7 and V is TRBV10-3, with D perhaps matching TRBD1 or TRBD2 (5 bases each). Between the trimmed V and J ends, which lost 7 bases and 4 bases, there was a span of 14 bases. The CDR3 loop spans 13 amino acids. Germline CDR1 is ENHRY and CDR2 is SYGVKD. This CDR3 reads CAINPGTEYEQYF. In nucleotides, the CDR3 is TGTGCCATCAACCCGGGGACGGAGTACGAGCAGTACTTC.

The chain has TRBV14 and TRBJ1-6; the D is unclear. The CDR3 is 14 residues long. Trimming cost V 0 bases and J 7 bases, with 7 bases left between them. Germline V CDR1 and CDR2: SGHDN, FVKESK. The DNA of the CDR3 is TGTGCCAGCAGCCAAGAGACAAGGAATTCACCCCTCCACTTT. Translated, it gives CASSQETRNSPLHF. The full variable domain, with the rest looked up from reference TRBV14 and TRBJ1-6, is EAGVTQFPSHSVIEKGQTVTLRCDPISGHDNLYWYRRVMGKEIKFLLHFVKESKQDESGMPNNRFLAERTGGTYSTLKVQPAELEDSGVYFCASSQETRNSPLHFGNGTRLTVT.

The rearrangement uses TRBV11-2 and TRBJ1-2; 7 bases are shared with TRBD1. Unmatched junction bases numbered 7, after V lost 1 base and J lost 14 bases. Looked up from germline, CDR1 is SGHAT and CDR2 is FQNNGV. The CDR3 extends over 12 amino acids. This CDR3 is CASSLVGQLETF. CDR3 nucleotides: TGTGCCAGCAGCTTAGTGGGACAGCTAGAAACCTTC.

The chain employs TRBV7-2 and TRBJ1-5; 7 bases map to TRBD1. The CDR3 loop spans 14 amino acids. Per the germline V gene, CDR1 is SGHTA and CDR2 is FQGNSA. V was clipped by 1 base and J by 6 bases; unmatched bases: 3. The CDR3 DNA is TGTGCCAGCAGCTTAGATACAGGGGCTCAGCCCCAGCATTTT. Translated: CASSLDTGAQPQHF.

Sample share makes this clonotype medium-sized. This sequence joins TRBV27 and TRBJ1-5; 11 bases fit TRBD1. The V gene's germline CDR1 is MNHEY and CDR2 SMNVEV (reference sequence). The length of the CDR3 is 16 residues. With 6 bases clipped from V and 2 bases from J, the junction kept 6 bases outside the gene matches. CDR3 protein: CASRGQGAKGNQPQHF. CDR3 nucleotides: TGTGCCAGCAGAGGACAGGGGGCGAAGGGCAATCAGCCCCAGCATTTT.

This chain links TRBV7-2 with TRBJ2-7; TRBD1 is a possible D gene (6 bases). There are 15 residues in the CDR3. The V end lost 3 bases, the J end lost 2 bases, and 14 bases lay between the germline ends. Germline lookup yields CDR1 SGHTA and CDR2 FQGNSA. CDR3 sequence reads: CASSLGATGTYEQYF. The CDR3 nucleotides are TGTGCCAGCAGCTTGGGGGCTACAGGAACCTACGAGCAGTACTTC. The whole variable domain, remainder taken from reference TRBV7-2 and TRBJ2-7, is GAGVSQSPSNKVTEKGKDVELRCDPISGHTALYWYRQSLGQGLEFLIYFQGNSAPDKSGLPSDRFSAERTGGSVSTLTIQRTQQEDSAVYLCASSLGATGTYEQYFGPGTRLTVT.

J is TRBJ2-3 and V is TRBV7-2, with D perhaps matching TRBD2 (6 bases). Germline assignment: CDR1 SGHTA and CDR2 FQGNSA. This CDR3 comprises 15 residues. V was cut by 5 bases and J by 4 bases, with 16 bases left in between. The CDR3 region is CASSPLPGVADTQYF. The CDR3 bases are TGTGCCAGCAGCCCTCTTCCGGGGGTGGCAGATACGCAGTATTTT. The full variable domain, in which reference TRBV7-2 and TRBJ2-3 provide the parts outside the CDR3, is GAGVSQSPSNKVTEKGKDVELRCDPISGHTALYWYRQSLGQGLEFLIYFQGNSAPDKSGLPSDRFSAERTGGSVSTLTIQRTQQEDSAVYLCASSPLPGVADTQYFGPGTRLTVL.

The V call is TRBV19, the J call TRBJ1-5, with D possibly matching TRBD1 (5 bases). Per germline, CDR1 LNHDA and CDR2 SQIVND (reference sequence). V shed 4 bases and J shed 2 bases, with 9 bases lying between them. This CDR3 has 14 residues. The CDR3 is CASSKDTGNQPQHF. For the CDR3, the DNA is TGTGCCAGTAGTAAGGACACCGGCAATCAGCCCCAGCATTTT.

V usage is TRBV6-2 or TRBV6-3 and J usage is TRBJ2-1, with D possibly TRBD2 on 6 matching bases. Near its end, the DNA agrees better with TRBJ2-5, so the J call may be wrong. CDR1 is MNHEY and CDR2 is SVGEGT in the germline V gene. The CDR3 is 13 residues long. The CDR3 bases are TGTGCCAGCAGTTATGGCGGGGTAGAGACCCAGTACTTC. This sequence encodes CASSYGGVETQYF.

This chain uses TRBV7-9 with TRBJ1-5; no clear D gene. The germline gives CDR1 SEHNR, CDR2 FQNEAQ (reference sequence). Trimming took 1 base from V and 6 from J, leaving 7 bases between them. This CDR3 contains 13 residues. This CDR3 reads CASSLGLGQPQHF. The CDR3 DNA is TGTGCCAGCAGCTTAGGTCTTGGTCAGCCCCAGCATTTT.

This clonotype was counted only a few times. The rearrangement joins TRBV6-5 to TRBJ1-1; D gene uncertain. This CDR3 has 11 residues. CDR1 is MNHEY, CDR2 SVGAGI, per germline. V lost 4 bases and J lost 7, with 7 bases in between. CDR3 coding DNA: TGTGCCAGCAGTTTTATTCTTGAAGCTTTCTTT. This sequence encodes CASSFILEAFF.

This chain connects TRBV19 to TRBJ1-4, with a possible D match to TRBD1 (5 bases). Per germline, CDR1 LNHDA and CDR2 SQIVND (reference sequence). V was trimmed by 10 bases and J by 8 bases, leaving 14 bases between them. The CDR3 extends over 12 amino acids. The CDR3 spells CATRDAGEKLFF. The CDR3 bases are TGTGCCACCCGGGACGCAGGAGAAAAACTGTTTTTT.

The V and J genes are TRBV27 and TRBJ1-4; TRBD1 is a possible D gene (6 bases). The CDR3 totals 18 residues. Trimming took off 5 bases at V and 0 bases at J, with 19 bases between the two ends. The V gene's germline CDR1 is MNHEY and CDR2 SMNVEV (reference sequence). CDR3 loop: CASSLRGVRLATNEKLFF. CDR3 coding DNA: TGTGCCAGCAGTCTTAGGGGGGTACGGTTGGCAACTAATGAAAAACTGTTTTTT.

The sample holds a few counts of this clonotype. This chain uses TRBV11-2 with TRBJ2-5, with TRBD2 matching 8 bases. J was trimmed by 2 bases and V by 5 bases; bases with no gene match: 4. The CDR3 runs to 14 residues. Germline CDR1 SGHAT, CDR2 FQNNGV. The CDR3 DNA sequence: TGTGCCAGCAGCGTCCGCGGGGGGCAAGAGACCCAGTACTTC. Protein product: CASSVRGGQETQYF.